This entry features one TCR beta chain sequence. The specificity of this receptor is unknown. Base qualities are not provided; no much larger clone lies one nucleotide away. These data are taken from a study of cytomegalovirus exposure and HLA in healthy donors (dated by TCRdb to about 2017). Regarding the study in general: An earlier analysis of approximately 550 of the donors reported 250 to 350 Gb of sequence data and some 120 million unique TCR beta sequences from 150 million to 200 million T cells. To decide whether each TCR beta V gene segment behaved as functional or pseudogenic, an earlier analysis of some 580 of the donors relied on high-throughput TCR beta sequencing. High-throughput TCR immunosequencing, statistical association of individual TCRs with disease status, and machine learning were combined to predict cytomegalovirus infection status. Of the 350 to 450 genotyped donors, 81% were placed in the genetic ancestry cluster associated with self-reported Caucasian donors. Donor age, sex, ethnicity and CMV serostatus were compiled together with the repertoire data. Because of strong linkage in the cohort, five DR-DQ haplotypes were treated as single units for association and clustering. Along with the roughly 670-subject first cohort, a separate validation cohort of over 90 different subjects was used. Both class I and class II loci were covered by HLA typing, at four-digit resolution. Rather than using new phenotypic data, the later analysis identified candidate immune exposures from TCR beta sequences and from how often those sequences occurred across donors. A later analysis re-examined previously published TCR beta repertoires from more than 600 donors and added high-resolution HLA genotyping to investigate patterns of TCR occurrence. An early release covering roughly 600 HLA-typed donors comprised approximately 290 gigabases of sequencing data and roughly 86 million unique TCR sequences. Using immunosequencing, the study profiled T cell repertoires from some 670 subjects and related those repertoires to cytomegalovirus serostatus. In a later genetic analysis, genome-wide SNP genotypes for about three fifths of the 666 donors were used, and that subset was treated as a discovery cohort. The study aimed to test whether signatures of past pathogen exposure could be identified by cataloging public T cell receptors. Among 398 genotyped donors of the cohort, an average of around 240,000 unique TCR beta nucleotide sequences were sequenced per donor, around 18% of them non-productive. The number of typed donors differed by locus: roughly 620-640 for A, B, C, DRB1 and DQB1; 522 for DQA1; about 600 for DPA1; and roughly 450 for DPB1. Every repertoire in the discovery cohort had been generated on one and the same sequencing platform. The paper's findings and limits, for the study overall: Roughly uniform sequencing depth across donors was assumed in presence/absence analyses, although this assumption may not hold. The classifier was reported to diagnose cytomegalovirus status with high specificity and sensitivity in both the original and validation cohorts. HLA typing was unavailable for some donors at each locus, so association tests used only the typed subset. The study gave a list of 150 to 200 TCR beta chains associated with cytomegalovirus. In an earlier analysis of approximately 600 of the donors, most TCR beta V segments were observed in productive rearrangements about 87% or about 30% of the time, broadly matching IMGT annotations. A later analysis found that HLA-associated TCR beta chains were more clonally expanded and had lower generation probabilities than equally common non-associated chains. The only immune exposure information available for the cohort was CMV serostatus. The 87-base-pair reads could not distinguish some IMGT-functional V segments, including TRBV6-2 and TRBV6-3, so those segments were excluded. A later genetic analysis associated a missense DCLRE1C variant with V-gene and J-gene trimming of TCR beta chains, and an independent cohort replicated the association. Because counts were too low, roughly 18 rarely observed V segments, including chromosome 9 orphons, were left out of the earlier analysis of some 600 of the donors. In a later analysis, some 17,000 TCR beta sequences were associated with specific HLA alleles at a false discovery rate of 0.05. A further reported finding was that TCR beta sequences accurately predicted the HLA-A and HLA-B alleles for most subjects in the first cohort. A later analysis found that most CMV-associated TCR beta chains appeared HLA-restricted, with HLA associations seemingly driven largely by CMV exposure. According to a later analysis, TCR association rates differed among HLA loci, with DRB1 alleles showing the most associated TCRs and HLA-C alleles showing the fewest. Compared with the roughly 710-donor mean, donors in an Asian-associated ancestry cluster had fewer N-insertions in productive TCRs, according to a later genetic analysis. Several of the top co-occurrence clusters appeared to be linked to parvovirus B19, influenza, CMV and Epstein-Barr virus, according to a later analysis. The authors suggested that the approach could potentially be generalized to other disease states and immunological phenotypes. A cluster of highly shared sequence variants was judged likely to represent a technical artifact of the sequencing pipeline. In vitro tests confirmed that a few of the cytomegalovirus-associated TCR beta chains recognize cytomegalovirus antigens. Linkage disequilibrium might explain the correlated functional status among segregating V segments, but an unknown experimental factor could not be ruled out. While some public TCRs were present in many individuals, most TCR sequences turned up only very rarely across donors. Assigning TCR associations to individual alleles was difficult when HLA alleles, especially DR and DQ, strongly co-occurred. In this cohort, only TCR beta chains were sequenced, and detectable features were limited by the absence of alpha or paired-chain data.

Library preparation was by the immunoSEQ multiplex PCR assay. For the multiplex PCR, a mixture combining 60 forward primers for TCR Vbeta segments and 13 reverse primers for TCR Jbeta segments was used. Amplification of the CDR3 region of rearranged TCR beta genes was performed with a multiplex PCR assay on genomic DNA. On the Illumina HiSeq System, the amplified TCR beta libraries were sequenced as 87-base-pair reads. The original methods were these. A later analysis tallied 75 million to 95 million unique TCR beta chains across the approximately 670 repertoires, and approximately 12 million of those chains were shared by two or more donors. Raw reads were error-corrected and collapsed into unique sequences with a nearest-neighbor algorithm that merged closely related sequences to remove PCR and sequencing errors. V, D and J gene segments were assigned by aligning CDR3 sequences to IMGT reference sequences. For a sequence to be retained, a match of at least six nucleotides to both a V gene segment and a J gene segment was required. A rearrangement was called productive if the CDR3 had no stop codons and remained in frame with V and J, and every other rearrangement was called non-productive. Following IMGT convention, CDR3 was defined as the stretch from the second conserved V-encoded cysteine up to the conserved J-encoded phenylalanine. The earlier analysis of roughly 590 of the donors excluded sequences that lacked an unambiguous match to a single V gene segment. In an earlier analysis of about 590 of the donors, a V segment was called functional when productive rearrangements were above 56.7%, and segregating when the standard deviation between donors exceeded 5%. To diagnose cytomegalovirus status from the catalog of TCR beta chain sequences, a statistical classification framework was built. In a later analysis, V and J genes were assigned by comparing TCR nucleotide sequences against IMGT/GENE-DB human TR gene sequences. In a later analysis, CDR3 sequences and most-parsimonious VDJ recombination scenarios were assigned using the TCRdist pipeline. In a later analysis, each TCR beta chain was defined by its CDR3 amino acid sequence together with its V-gene family, and reads lacking a unique V-gene family were excluded. As a way to deal with suspected cross-contamination and a sequencing artifact, a later analysis dropped 450 to 600 nucleotide sequences that were highly shared and had low generation probability. In a later analysis, a clonal expansion index for each public chain was calculated from normalized within-repertoire ranks of inferred template counts. Generation probabilities in a later analysis came from a VDJ recombination model fitted to out-of-frame rearrangements, and those results were checked against IGoR. In a later analysis, TCR-TCR, TCR-HLA and TCR-CMV co-occurrence was scored with hypergeometric tests, and a repertoire-size bias correction was applied to TCR pairs. To estimate false discovery rates, a later analysis permuted the HLA or CMV assignments 20 times. A later analysis grouped co-occurring TCRs with DBSCAN, adding TCRdist sequence similarity when clustering within HLA-allele-positive subsets. For co-occurrence clustering, repertoires with fewer than 30,000 or more than 120,000 public chains were excluded, along with roughly five repertoires with anomalous nucleotide sharing. TCRdb retrieved this table from immuneACCESS and kept in-frame rearrangements only. Not all clones are present; in checked studies, unresolved V genes account for under half, and no reason is known for the remainder. That table supplies the V and J calls and clone size; D and trimming were determined from the DNA. The sample has 110,000 or so clones on record, 70% to 80% of them singletons. Of the sample, around 4.3% falls within the top ten clones.

The cohort consisted of some 730 healthy bone marrow donors. Cohort members were all nominally healthy when sampled, although unrecorded immune exposures were likely present. The donor was CMV seropositive and was included in the group of some 290 seropositive cohort members. Every donor gave a peripheral blood sample, and the peripheral blood mononuclear cells from that sample were used for TCR beta sequencing. The Qiagen DNeasy Blood Extraction Kit was used to extract genomic DNA from the blood cell samples. Spanning cysteine to phenylalanine, the CDR3 consists of 17 amino acids. Just CDR3 DNA is preserved here, 51 bases in frame from base 1. V and J are trimmed by 3 bases and 6 bases, and the gene matches miss 9 bases of the junction. CDR1 and CDR2 are drawn from the germline V gene: SGHTS, YDEGEE.

This TCR was sampled from a woman between 40 and 50 years old in good health and CMV-seropositive. Rearrangement joined TRBV5-8 to TRBJ2-7; TRBD2 matches 16 bases in the middle. What was sequenced was PBMCs. The DNA sequence is TGTGCCAGCAGCTCGGGACTAGCGGGGGGGCTAGAGCGCGAGCAGTACTTC. Its protein is CASSSGLAGGLEREQYF.